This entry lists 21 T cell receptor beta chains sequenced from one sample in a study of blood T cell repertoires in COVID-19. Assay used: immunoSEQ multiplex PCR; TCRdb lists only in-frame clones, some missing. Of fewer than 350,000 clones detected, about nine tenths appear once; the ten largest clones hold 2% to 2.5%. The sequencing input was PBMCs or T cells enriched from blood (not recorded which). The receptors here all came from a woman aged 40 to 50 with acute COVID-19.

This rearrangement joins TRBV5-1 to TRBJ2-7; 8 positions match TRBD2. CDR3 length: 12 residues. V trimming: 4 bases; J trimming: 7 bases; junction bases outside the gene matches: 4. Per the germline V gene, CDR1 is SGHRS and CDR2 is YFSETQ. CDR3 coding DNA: TGCGCCAGCAGCCTGACTAGCGAAGAGCAGTACTTC. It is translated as CASSLTSEEQYF.

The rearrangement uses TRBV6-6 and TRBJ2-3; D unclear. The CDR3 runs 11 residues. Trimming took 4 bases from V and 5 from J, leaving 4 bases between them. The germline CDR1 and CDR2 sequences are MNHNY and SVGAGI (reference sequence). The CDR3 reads CASSSGDTQYF. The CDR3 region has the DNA TGTGCCAGCAGTTCCGGAGATACGCAGTATTTT.

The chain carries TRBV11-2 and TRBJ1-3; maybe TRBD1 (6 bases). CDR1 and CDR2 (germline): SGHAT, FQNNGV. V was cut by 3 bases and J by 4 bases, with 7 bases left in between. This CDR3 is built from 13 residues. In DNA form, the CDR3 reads TGTGCCAGCAGCTTCCAGGGGGGAAACACCATATATTTT. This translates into CASSFQGGNTIYF. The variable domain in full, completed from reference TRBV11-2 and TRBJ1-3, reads EAGVAQSPRYKIIEKRQSVAFWCNPISGHATLYWYQQILGQGPKLLIQFQNNGVVDDSQLPKDRFSAERLKGVDSTLKIQPAKLEDSAVYLCASSFQGGNTIYFGEGSWLTVV.

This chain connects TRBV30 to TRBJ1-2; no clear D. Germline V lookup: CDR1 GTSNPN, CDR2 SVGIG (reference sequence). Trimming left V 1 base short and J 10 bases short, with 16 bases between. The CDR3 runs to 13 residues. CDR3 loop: CAWSGEDFGYYTF. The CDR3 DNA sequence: TGTGCCTGGAGTGGGGAGGATTTTGGGTACTACACCTTC.

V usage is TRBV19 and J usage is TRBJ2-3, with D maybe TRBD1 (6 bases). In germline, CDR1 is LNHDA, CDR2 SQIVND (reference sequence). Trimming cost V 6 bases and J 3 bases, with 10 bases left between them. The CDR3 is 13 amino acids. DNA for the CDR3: TGTGCCAGTAGAAGGACAGCTACAGATACGCAGTATTTT. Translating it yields CASRRTATDTQYF.

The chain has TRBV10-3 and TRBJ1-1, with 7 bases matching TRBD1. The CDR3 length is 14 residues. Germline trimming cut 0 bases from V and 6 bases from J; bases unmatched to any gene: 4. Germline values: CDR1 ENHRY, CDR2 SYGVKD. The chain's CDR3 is CAISESRQGPEAFF. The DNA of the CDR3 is TGTGCCATCAGTGAGTCTCGACAGGGCCCTGAAGCTTTCTTT.

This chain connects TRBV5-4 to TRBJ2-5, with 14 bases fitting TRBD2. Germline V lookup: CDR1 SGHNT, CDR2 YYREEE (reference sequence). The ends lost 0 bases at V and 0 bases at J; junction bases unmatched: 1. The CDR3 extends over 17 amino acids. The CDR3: CASSLGLAGGYQETQYF. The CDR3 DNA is TGTGCCAGCAGCTTGGGACTAGCGGGAGGGTACCAAGAGACCCAGTACTTC.

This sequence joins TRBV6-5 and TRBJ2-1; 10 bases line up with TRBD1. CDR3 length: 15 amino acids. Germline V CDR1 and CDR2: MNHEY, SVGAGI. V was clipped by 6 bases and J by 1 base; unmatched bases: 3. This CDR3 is CASRMDRGSYNEQFF. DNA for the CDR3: TGTGCCAGCAGGATGGACAGGGGGTCCTACAATGAGCAGTTCTTC.

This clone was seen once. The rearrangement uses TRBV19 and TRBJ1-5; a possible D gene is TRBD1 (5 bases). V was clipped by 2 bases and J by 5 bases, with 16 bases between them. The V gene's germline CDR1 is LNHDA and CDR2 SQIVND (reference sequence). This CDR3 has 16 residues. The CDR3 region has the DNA TGTGCCAGTAGTATAATACCCCGGGCGGGGCATCAGCCCCAGCATTTT. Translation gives CASSIIPRAGHQPQHF.

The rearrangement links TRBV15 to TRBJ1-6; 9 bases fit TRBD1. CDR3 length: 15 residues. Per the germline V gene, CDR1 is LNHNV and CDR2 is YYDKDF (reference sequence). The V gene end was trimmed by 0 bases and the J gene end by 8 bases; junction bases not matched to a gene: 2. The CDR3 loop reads CATSRETGGYSPLHF. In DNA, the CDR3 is TGTGCCACCAGCAGAGAGACAGGGGGTTATTCACCCCTCCACTTT.

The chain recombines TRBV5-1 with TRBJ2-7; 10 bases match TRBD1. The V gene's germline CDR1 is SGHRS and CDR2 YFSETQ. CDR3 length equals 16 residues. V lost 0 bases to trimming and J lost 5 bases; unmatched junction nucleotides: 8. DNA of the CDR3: TGCGCCAGCAGCTTGGAATATGGGACAGGGGATAACGAGCAGTACTTC. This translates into CASSLEYGTGDNEQYF.

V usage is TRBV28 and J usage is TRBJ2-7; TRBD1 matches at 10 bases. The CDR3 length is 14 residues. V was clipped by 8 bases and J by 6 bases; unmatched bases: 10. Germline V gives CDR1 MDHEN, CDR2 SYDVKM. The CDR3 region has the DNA TGTGCCAGCCGTCTTTCCTGGACAGGGGGCGAGCAGTACTTC. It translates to CASRLSWTGGEQYF.

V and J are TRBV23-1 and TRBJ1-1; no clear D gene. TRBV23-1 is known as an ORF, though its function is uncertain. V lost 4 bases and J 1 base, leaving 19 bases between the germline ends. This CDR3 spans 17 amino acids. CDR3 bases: TGCGCCAGCAGTCGAAGACCGGGGTGGTGGAGGAACACTGAAGCTTTCTTT. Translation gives CASSRRPGWWRNTEAFF.

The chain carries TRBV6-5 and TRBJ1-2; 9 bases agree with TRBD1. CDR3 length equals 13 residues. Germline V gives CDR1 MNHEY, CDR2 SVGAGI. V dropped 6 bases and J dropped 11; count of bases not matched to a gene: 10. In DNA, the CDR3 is TGTGCCAGCAGGTCCCCCGGACAGGGGTGGTACACCTTC. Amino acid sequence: CASRSPGQGWYTF.

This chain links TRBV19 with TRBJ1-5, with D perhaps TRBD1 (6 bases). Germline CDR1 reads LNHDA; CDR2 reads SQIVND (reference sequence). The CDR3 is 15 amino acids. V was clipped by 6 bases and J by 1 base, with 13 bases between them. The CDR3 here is CASSVQGRSNQPQHF. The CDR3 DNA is TGTGCCAGTAGCGTACAGGGAAGGAGCAATCAGCCCCAGCATTTT.

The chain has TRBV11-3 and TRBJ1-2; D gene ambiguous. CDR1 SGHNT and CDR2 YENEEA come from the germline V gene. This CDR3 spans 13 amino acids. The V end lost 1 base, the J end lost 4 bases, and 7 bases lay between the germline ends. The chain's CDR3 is CASSLGAGYGYTF. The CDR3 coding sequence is TGTGCCAGCAGCTTAGGAGCGGGCTATGGCTACACCTTC. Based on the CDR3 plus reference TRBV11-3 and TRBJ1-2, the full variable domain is EAGVVQSPRYKIIEKKQPVAFWCNPISGHNTLYWYLQNLGQGPELLIRYENEEAVDDSQLPKDRFSAERLKGVDSTLKIQPAELGDSAVYLCASSLGAGYGYTFGSGTRLTVV.

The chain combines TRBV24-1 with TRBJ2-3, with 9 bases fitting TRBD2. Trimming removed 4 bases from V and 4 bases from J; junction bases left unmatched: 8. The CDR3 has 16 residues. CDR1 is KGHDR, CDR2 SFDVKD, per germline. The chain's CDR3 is CATSEGKRGDADTQYF. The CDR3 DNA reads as TGTGCCACCAGTGAGGGGAAGCGGGGGGACGCAGATACGCAGTATTTT.

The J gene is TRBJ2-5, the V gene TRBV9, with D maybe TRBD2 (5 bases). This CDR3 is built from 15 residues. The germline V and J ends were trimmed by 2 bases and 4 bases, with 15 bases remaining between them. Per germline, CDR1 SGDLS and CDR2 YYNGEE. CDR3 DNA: TGTGCCAGCAGCGTGGGAGAGGGTGATCGAGAGACCCAGTACTTC. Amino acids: CASSVGEGDRETQYF.

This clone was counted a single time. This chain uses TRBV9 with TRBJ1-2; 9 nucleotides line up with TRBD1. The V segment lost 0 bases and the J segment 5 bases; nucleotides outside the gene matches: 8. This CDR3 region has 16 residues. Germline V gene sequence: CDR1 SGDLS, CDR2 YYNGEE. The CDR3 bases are TGTGCCAGCAGCGTAGGGACAGGGGCCCGTGATTATGGCTACACCTTC. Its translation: CASSVGTGARDYGYTF.

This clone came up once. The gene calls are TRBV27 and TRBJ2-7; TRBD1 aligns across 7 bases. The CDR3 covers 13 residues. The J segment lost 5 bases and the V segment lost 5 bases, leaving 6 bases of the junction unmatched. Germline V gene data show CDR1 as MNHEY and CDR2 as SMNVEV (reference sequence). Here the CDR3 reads CASSPPDRHEQYF. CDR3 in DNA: TGTGCCAGCAGTCCCCCGGACAGGCACGAGCAGTACTTC.

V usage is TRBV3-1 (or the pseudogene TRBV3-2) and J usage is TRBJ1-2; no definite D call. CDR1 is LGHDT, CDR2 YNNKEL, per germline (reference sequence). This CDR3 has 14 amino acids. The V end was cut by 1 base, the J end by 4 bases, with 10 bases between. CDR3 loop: CASSQAAGSYGYTF. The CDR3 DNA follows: TGTGCCAGCAGCCAAGCTGCCGGGAGCTATGGCTACACCTTC.